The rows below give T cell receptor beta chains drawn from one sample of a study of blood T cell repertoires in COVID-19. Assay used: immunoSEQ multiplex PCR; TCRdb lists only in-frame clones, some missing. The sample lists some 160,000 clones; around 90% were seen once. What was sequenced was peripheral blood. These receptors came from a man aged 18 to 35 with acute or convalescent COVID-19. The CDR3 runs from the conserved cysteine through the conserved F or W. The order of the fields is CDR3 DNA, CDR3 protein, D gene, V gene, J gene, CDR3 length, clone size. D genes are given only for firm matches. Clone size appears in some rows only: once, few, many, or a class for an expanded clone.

DNA: TGCGCCAGCAGCTCGGTCGGGGGGCTAGCCAAAAACATTCAGTACTTC
CDR3: CASSSVGGLAKNIQYF
D: NA
V: TRBV5-1
J: TRBJ2-4
length: 16
size: NA

DNA: TGCGCCAGCAGCTTTGACAGCTACGAGCAGTACTTC
CDR3: CASSFDSYEQYF
D: NA
V: TRBV5-1
J: TRBJ2-7
length: 12
size: NA

DNA: TGTGCCTGGAGTCCGGACAGGCCCCATGGCTACACCTTC
CDR3: CAWSPDRPHGYTF
D: TRBD1
V: TRBV30
J: TRBJ1-2
length: 13
size: NA

DNA: TGTGCCAGCTCAAGGGGACAGGGGGAAGGCTATGGCTACACCTTC
CDR3: CASSRGQGEGYGYTF
D: TRBD1
V: TRBV18
J: TRBJ1-2
length: 15
size: NA

DNA: TGCGCCAGCAGCCACGTAGCGGGAGGGCAAGTAAATGAGCAGTTCTTC
CDR3: CASSHVAGGQVNEQFF
D: TRBD2
V: TRBV4-1
J: TRBJ2-1
length: 16
size: few

DNA: TGCAGTGCTAGTAACCTAGTGCTTGATGAGCAGTTCTTC
CDR3: CSASNLVLDEQFF
D: NA
V: TRBV20-1
J: TRBJ2-1
length: 13
size: NA

DNA: TGCGCCAGCAGCGAGGAGCCCCAGCATTTT
CDR3: CASSEEPQHF
D: NA
V: TRBV23-1
J: TRBJ1-5
length: 10
size: NA

DNA: TGCGCCAGCAGCTTGGCAGGGGGCGCCTGGAACACTGAAGCTTTCTTT
CDR3: CASSLAGGAWNTEAFF
D: TRBD1
V: TRBV5-1
J: TRBJ1-1
length: 16
size: NA

DNA: TGTGCCAGCTCACCAGGGGGGGCCGGCTATGGCTACACCTTC
CDR3: CASSPGGAGYGYTF
D: NA
V: TRBV18
J: TRBJ1-2
length: 14
size: NA

DNA: TGCGCCAGCAGGGCGGGGGGTAACAATGAGCAGTTCTTC
CDR3: CASRAGGNNEQFF
D: TRBD2
V: TRBV4-1
J: TRBJ2-1
length: 13
size: NA

DNA: TGTGCCACCAGTGATATGAGACAGGGGGACACCGGGGAGCTGTTTTTT
CDR3: CATSDMRQGDTGELFF
D: TRBD1
V: TRBV24-1
J: TRBJ2-2
length: 16
size: once

DNA: TGTGCCAGCAGTCCCAGACGGACGGGACAGGAGACTGAAGCTTTCTTT
CDR3: CASSPRRTGQETEAFF
D: TRBD1
V: TRBV9
J: TRBJ1-1
length: 16
size: NA

DNA: TGTGCCAGCAGCTACGGGGGGCGAGCGGGTACCGGGGAGCTGTTTTTT
CDR3: CASSYGGRAGTGELFF
D: NA
V: TRBV7-8
J: TRBJ2-2
length: 16
size: NA

DNA: TGCGCCAGCAGCTTCGGGGGAACTGAAGCTTTCTTT
CDR3: CASSFGGTEAFF
D: NA
V: TRBV5-1
J: TRBJ1-1
length: 12
size: NA

DNA: TGTGCCAGCAGTTCGACAGGGGAGAATCAGCCCCAGCATTTT
CDR3: CASSSTGENQPQHF
D: TRBD1
V: TRBV6-6
J: TRBJ1-5
length: 14
size: NA

DNA: TGTGCCAGCACGAACACACAGGGACAGCCCCAGCATTTT
CDR3: CASTNTQGQPQHF
D: NA
V: TRBV6-5
J: TRBJ1-5
length: 13
size: NA

DNA: TGTGCCAGCAGGCCGGGTCCCAGCGACCAGCCCCAGCATTTT
CDR3: CASRPGPSDQPQHF
D: NA
V: TRBV6-5
J: TRBJ1-5
length: 14
size: few

DNA: TGTGCCAGCAGCTTAGCAGGGACAGCCAACTCTGGAAACACCATATATTTT
CDR3: CASSLAGTANSGNTIYF
D: TRBD1
V: TRBV11-3
J: TRBJ1-3
length: 17
size: NA

DNA: TGCGCCAGCAGTGATTCTTCTAGCGGGAGTGGAGATACGCAGTATTTT
CDR3: CASSDSSSGSGDTQYF
D: TRBD2
V: TRBV10-1
J: TRBJ2-3
length: 16
size: NA

DNA: TGTGCCAGCAGCGTAGCCCCCGGGACGGGACTTTACAATGAGCAGTTCTTC
CDR3: CASSVAPGTGLYNEQFF
D: NA
V: TRBV5-5
J: TRBJ2-1
length: 17
size: NA

DNA: TGTGCCAGCAGACCGAGCGGGGTCTACGAGCAGTACTTC
CDR3: CASRPSGVYEQYF
D: TRBD2
V: TRBV6-5
J: TRBJ2-7
length: 13
size: NA

DNA: TGTGCCTCCCGGCGAGACAGCCTCTATGGCTACACCTTC
CDR3: CASRRDSLYGYTF
D: NA
V: TRBV6-5
J: TRBJ1-2
length: 13
size: NA

DNA: TGTGCCAGCTCCCCTCTCAGTGCGGGCCTTAGCAATCAGCCCCAGCATTTT
CDR3: CASSPLSAGLSNQPQHF
D: NA
V: TRBV18
J: TRBJ1-5
length: 17
size: NA

DNA: TGTGCCAGCAGGCAAATGGGGACAGGGGGGAGGGATGGCTACACCTTC
CDR3: CASRQMGTGGRDGYTF
D: TRBD1
V: TRBV5-4
J: TRBJ1-2
length: 16
size: NA

DNA: TGTGCCACCAGCAGAGGTCCGAGGGTAGGAGCCCCCAGCTACGAGCAGTACTTC
CDR3: CATSRGPRVGAPSYEQYF
D: NA
V: TRBV15
J: TRBJ2-7
length: 18
size: once

DNA: TGTGCCAGCACGCATTGGCGGGATAATAATTCACCCCTCCACTTT
CDR3: CASTHWRDNNSPLHF
D: NA
V: TRBV6-5
J: TRBJ1-6
length: 15
size: NA

DNA: TGTGCCACCAGTGATTACCAGGGGCTGTCTGGCTACACCTTC
CDR3: CATSDYQGLSGYTF
D: NA
V: TRBV24-1
J: TRBJ1-2
length: 14
size: NA

DNA: TGCGCCAGCAGCCCCGGACTATTGAACAATGAGCAGTTCTTC
CDR3: CASSPGLLNNEQFF
D: NA
V: TRBV4-1
J: TRBJ2-1
length: 14
size: NA

DNA: TGTGCCTGGGCCACGGTTGGAAACACCATATATTTT
CDR3: CAWATVGNTIYF
D: NA
V: TRBV30
J: TRBJ1-3
length: 12
size: NA

DNA: TGTGCCAGCAGCGTAGCTCCCCTTGACAGGGGGAACACTGAAGCTTTCTTT
CDR3: CASSVAPLDRGNTEAFF
D: TRBD1
V: TRBV9
J: TRBJ1-1
length: 17
size: NA

DNA: TGTGCCAGCAGCCACAACACGCCTAACTATGGCTACACCTTC
CDR3: CASSHNTPNYGYTF
D: NA
V: TRBV3-1/TRBV3-2
J: TRBJ1-2
length: 14
size: NA

DNA: TGTGCCAGCAGTCGACAGGGCGGCTATGGCTACACCTTC
CDR3: CASSRQGGYGYTF
D: TRBD1
V: TRBV9
J: TRBJ1-2
length: 13
size: NA

DNA: TGCGCCAGCAGCTTGCCAACACAGGAGCAGTACTTC
CDR3: CASSLPTQEQYF
D: NA
V: TRBV5-1
J: TRBJ2-7
length: 12
size: NA

DNA: TGTGCCAGCAGTTACGGGCGGGGCGCGGGCAATCAGCCCCAGCATTTT
CDR3: CASSYGRGAGNQPQHF
D: NA
V: TRBV6-5
J: TRBJ1-5
length: 16
size: NA

DNA: TGTGCCAGCAGTGGTACAGTCTATGGCTACACCTTC
CDR3: CASSGTVYGYTF
D: NA
V: TRBV25-1
J: TRBJ1-2
length: 12
size: NA

DNA: TGTGCCACCAGTGTCGTGGGACAGGGGCGCTACAATGAGCAGTTCTTC
CDR3: CATSVVGQGRYNEQFF
D: TRBD1
V: TRBV24-1
J: TRBJ2-1
length: 16
size: NA

DNA: TGTGCCATGACCTCCGACAGGGGGTATGGCTACACCTTC
CDR3: CAMTSDRGYGYTF
D: TRBD1
V: TRBV10-3
J: TRBJ1-2
length: 13
size: NA

DNA: TGTGCCAGCAGCTTAGGGACAGGGGGAGCTGGAAACATTCAGTACTTC
CDR3: CASSLGTGGAGNIQYF
D: TRBD1
V: TRBV11-3
J: TRBJ2-4
length: 16
size: NA

DNA: TGTGCCACCAGCAGTGCACGAAACGGGGGCTACGAGCAGTACTTC
CDR3: CATSSARNGGYEQYF
D: NA
V: TRBV15
J: TRBJ2-7
length: 15
size: NA

DNA: TGTGCCAGCAGCTTAAGGACTAGCCCGAGCACCGGGGAGCTGTTTTTT
CDR3: CASSLRTSPSTGELFF
D: TRBD2
V: TRBV9
J: TRBJ2-2
length: 16
size: once

DNA: TGTGCCAGCAGCCCCCCCGGCAATGAGCAGTTCTTC
CDR3: CASSPPGNEQFF
D: NA
V: TRBV3-1/TRBV3-2
J: TRBJ2-1
length: 12
size: NA

DNA: TGCGCCAGCAGCCCCCGGCCAGCGGGGGGCGACAACACCGGGGAGCTGTTTTTT
CDR3: CASSPRPAGGDNTGELFF
D: TRBD2
V: TRBV5-1
J: TRBJ2-2
length: 18
size: few

DNA: TGCGCCAGCAGCTTGGGAGCGGGAGTAGAGACCCAGTACTTC
CDR3: CASSLGAGVETQYF
D: TRBD2
V: TRBV5-1
J: TRBJ2-5
length: 14
size: once

DNA: TGCAGTGCTAGTACGGGTTTGCGTGGTGGGACTAATGAAAAACTGTTTTTT
CDR3: CSASTGLRGGTNEKLFF
D: NA
V: TRBV20-1
J: TRBJ1-4
length: 17
size: once

DNA: TGTGCCAGCAGTTTAGTCGGGGGAGGGACTGAAGCTTTCTTT
CDR3: CASSLVGGGTEAFF
D: NA
V: TRBV27
J: TRBJ1-1
length: 14
size: NA

DNA: TGTGCCAGCAGTTACTCGGCCGGCGGCGGGGAGCTGTTTTTT
CDR3: CASSYSAGGGELFF
D: NA
V: TRBV6-5
J: TRBJ2-2
length: 14
size: NA